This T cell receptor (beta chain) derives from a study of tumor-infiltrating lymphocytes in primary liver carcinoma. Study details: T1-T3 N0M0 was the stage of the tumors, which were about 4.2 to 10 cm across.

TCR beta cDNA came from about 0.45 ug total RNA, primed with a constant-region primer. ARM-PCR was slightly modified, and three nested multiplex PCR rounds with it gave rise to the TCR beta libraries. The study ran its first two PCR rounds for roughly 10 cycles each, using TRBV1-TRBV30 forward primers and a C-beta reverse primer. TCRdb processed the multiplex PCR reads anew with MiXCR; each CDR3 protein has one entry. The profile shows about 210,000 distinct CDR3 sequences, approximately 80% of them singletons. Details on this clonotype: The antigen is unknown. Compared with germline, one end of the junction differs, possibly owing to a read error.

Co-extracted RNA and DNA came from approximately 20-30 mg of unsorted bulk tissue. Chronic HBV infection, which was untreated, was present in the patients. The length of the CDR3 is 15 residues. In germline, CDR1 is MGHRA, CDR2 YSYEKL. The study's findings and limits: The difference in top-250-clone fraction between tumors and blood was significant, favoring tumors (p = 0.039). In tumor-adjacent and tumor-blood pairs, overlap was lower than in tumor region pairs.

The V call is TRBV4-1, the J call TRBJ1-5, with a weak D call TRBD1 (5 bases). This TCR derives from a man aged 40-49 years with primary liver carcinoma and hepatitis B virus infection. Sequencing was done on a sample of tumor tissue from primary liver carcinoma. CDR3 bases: TGCGCCAGCAGTCCCATGGAGGGGAGCACTCAGTCCCAGCATTTT. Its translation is CASSPMEGSTQSQHF.